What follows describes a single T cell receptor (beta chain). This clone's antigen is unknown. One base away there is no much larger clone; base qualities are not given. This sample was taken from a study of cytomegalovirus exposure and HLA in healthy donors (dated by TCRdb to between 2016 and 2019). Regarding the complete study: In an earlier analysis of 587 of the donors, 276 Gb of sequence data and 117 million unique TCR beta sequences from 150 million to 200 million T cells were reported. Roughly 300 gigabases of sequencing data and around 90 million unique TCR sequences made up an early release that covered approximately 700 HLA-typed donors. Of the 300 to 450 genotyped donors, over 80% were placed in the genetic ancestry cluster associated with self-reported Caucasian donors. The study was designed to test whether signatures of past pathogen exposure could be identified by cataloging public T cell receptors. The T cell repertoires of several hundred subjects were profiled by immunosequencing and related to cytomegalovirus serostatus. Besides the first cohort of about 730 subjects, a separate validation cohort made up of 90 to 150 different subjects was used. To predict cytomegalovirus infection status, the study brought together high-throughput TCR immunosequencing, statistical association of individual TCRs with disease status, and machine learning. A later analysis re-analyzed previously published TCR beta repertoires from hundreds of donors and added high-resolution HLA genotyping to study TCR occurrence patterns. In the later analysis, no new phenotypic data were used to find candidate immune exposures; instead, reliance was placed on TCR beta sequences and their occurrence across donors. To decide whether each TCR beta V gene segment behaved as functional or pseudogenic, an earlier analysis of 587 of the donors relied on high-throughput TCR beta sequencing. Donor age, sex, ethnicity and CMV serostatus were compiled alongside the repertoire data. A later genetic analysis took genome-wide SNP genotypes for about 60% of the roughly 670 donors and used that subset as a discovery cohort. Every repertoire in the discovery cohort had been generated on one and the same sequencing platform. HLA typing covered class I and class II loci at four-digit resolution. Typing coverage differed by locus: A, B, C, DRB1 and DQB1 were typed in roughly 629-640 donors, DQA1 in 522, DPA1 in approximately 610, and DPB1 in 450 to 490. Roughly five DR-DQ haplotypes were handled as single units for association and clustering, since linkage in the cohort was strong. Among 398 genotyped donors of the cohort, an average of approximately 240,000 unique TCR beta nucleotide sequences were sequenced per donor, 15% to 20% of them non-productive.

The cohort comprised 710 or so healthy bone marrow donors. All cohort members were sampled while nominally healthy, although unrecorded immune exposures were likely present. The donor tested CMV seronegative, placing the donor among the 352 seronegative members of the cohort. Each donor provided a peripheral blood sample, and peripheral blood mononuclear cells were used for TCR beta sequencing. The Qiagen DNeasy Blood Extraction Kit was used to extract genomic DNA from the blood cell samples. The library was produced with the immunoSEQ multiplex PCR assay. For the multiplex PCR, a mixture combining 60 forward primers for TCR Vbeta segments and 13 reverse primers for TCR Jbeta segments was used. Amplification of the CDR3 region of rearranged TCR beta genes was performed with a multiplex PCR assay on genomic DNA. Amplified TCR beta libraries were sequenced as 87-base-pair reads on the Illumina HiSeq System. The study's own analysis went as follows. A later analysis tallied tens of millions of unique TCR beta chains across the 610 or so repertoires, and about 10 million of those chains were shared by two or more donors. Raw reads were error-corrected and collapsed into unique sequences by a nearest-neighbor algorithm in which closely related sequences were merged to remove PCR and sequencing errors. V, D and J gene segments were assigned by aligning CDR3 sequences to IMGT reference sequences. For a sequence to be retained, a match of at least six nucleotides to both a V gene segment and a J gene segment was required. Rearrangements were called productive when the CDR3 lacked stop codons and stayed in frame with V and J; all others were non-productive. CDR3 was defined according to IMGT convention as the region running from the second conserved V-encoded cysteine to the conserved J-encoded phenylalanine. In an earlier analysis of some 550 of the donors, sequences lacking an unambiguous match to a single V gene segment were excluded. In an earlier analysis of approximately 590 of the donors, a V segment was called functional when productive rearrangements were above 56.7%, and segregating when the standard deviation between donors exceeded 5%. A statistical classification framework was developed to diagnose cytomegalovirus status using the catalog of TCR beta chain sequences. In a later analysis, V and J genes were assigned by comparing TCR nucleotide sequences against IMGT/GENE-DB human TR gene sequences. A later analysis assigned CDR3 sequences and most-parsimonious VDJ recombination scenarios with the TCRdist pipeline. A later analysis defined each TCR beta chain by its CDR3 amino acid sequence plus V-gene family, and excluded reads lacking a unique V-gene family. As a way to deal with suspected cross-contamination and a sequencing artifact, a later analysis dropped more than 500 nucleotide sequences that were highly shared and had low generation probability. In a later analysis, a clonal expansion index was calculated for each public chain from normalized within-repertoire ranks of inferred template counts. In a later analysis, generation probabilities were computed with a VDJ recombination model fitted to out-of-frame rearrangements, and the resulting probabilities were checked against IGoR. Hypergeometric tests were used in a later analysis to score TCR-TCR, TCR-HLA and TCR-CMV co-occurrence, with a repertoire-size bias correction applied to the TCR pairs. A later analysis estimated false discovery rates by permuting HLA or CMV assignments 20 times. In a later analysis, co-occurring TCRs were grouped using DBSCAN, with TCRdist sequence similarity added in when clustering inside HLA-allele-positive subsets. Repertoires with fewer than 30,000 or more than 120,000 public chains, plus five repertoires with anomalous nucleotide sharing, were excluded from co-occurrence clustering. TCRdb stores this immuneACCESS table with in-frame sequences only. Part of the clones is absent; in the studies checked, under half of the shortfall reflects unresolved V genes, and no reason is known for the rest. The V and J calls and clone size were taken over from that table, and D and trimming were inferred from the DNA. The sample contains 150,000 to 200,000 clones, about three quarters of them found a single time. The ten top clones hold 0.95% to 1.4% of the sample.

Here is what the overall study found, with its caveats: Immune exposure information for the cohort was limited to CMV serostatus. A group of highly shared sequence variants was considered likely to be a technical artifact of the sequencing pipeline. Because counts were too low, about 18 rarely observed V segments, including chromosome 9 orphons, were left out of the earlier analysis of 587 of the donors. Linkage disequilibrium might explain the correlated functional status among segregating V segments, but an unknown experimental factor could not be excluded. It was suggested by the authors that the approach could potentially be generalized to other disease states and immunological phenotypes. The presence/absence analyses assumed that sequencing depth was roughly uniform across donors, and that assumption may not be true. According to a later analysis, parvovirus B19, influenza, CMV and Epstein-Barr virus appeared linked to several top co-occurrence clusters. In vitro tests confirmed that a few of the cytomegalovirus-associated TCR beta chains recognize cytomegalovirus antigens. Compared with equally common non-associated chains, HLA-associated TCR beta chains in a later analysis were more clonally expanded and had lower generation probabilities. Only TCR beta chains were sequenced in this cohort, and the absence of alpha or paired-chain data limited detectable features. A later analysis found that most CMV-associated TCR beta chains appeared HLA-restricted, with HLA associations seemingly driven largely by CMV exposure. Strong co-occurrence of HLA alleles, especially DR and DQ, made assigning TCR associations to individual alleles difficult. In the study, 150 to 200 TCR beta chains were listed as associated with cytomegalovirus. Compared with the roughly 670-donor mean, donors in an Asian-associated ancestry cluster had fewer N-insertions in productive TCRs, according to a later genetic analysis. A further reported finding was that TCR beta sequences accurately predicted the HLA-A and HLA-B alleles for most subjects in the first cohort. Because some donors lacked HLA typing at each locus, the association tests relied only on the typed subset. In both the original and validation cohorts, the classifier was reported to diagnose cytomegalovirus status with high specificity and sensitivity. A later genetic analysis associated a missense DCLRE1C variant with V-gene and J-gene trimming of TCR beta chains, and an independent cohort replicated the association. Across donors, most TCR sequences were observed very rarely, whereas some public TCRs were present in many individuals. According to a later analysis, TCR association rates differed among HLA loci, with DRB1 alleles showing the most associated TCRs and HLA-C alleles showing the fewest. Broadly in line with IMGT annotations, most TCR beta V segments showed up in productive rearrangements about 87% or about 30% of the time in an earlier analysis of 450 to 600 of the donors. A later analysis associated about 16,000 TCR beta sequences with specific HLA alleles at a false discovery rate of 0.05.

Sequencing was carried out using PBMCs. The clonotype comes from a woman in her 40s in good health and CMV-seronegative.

The DNA sequence follows: TGTGCCAGCTCACCAATGGCAGACAGGGGAAATCAGCCCCAGCATTTT. Translated, this gives CASSPMADRGNQPQHF. The rearrangement joined TRBV18 to TRBJ1-5; 8 bases in between match TRBD1. The germline V gene encodes CDR1 KGHSH and CDR2 LQKENI. The CDR3 sequence holds 16 residues, the cysteine and phenylalanine included. The retained sequence is limited to the CDR3, 48 bases, with the frame set at the first base. V loses 2 bases at its end and J loses 4 bases; junction bases beyond the gene matches: 7.